Listed below are T cell receptor beta chains from one sample, sequenced in a study of CD8 T cells in ankylosing spondylitis. TCRdb ran MiXCR on the 5' RACE reads and lists one entry per CDR3 protein. Of around 890,000 distinct CDR3 sequences in the sample, around 11% are singletons; the top ten hold just over 0.5%. The source material was blood, either unsorted or a sorted T cell fraction (not recorded which). The receptors here all came from a male donor with ankylosing spondylitis. CDR3s include the opening cysteine and the closing phenylalanine or tryptophan. D genes are given only for firm matches. Clone sizes are given selectively: once, few, many, or a class where the clone is expanded.

size	V	J	length	D	CDR3	DNA
many	TRBV28	TRBJ2-1	17	.	CASSRGVYWELDNEQFF	TGTGCCAGCAGTAGAGGGGTCTACTGGGAACTTGACAATGAGCAGTTCTTC
.	TRBV7-9	TRBJ1-6	12	.	CASSPEALPLHF	TGTGCCAGCAGCCCCGAGGCTCTCCCCCTCCACTTT
few	TRBV6-2/TRBV6-3	TRBJ2-7	13	.	CASSYGGKDEQYF	TGTGCCAGCAGTTACGGCGGGAAAGACGAGCAGTACTTC
few	TRBV7-8	TRBJ2-1	13	.	CASSGDRLLKQFF	TGTGCCAGCAGCGGGGATAGGCTCCTGAAGCAGTTCTTC
few	TRBV5-5	TRBJ2-3	15	TRBD1	CASSSRTGWTDTQYF	TGTGCCAGCAGCTCCCGGACAGGGTGGACAGATACGCAGTATTTT
many	TRBV5-1	TRBJ1-3	14	TRBD1	CASSPDRVENTIYF	TGCGCCAGCAGCCCGGACAGGGTGGAGAACACCATATATTTT
few	TRBV5-5	TRBJ2-7	12	.	CASSFLAGEQYF	TGTGCCAGCAGCTTTCTAGCCGGGGAGCAGTACTTC
.	TRBV6-1	TRBJ1-3	15	.	CASTPTGTLGNTIYF	TGTGCCAGCACCCCCACGGGCACCTTAGGAAACACCATATATTTT
.	TRBV29-1	TRBJ2-7	9	.	CSVSYEQYF	TGCAGCGTCTCCTACGAGCAGTACTTC
.	TRBV4-2	TRBJ2-3	16	.	CASSQVSAESTDTQYF	TGTGCCAGCAGCCAAGTTTCAGCGGAAAGCACAGATACGCAGTATTTT
many	TRBV29-1	TRBJ1-1	12	.	CSGLDWNTEAFF	TGCAGCGGCCTAGACTGGAACACTGAAGCTTTCTTT
few	TRBV5-1	TRBJ1-4	16	.	CASSSPKGGHSEKLFF	TGCGCCAGCAGCTCCCCCAAGGGGGGCCATTCGGAAAAACTGTTTTTT
few	TRBV18	TRBJ2-1	12	.	CASSSDSYEQFF	TGTGCCAGCTCATCAGACAGCTATGAGCAGTTCTTC
.	TRBV6-1	TRBJ1-4	14	.	CASRPDPSAEKLFF	TGTGCCAGCAGACCAGACCCCTCAGCGGAAAAACTGTTTTTT
few	TRBV4-2	TRBJ2-5	13	TRBD2	CASSQDSKRDRYF	TGTGCCAGCAGCCAAGATAGTAAGCGGGATAGATACTTC
many	TRBV10-3	TRBJ2-5	14	TRBD2	CAIRAGGLQETQYF	TGTGCCATCAGGGCGGGGGGCCTTCAAGAGACCCAGTACTTC
.	TRBV20-1	TRBJ1-1	14	.	CSATQGTFNTEAFF	TGCAGTGCTACTCAAGGGACATTTAACACTGAAGCTTTCTTT
few	TRBV20-1	TRBJ1-1	15	TRBD1	CSATDRGRFGTEAFF	TGCAGTGCTACAGACAGGGGGCGGTTTGGCACTGAAGCTTTCTTT
many	TRBV4-2	TRBJ1-4	16	TRBD1	CASSHAQGGTNEKLFF	TGTGCCAGCAGCCACGCACAGGGGGGGACTAATGAAAAACTGTTTTTT
many	TRBV6-1	TRBJ2-7	15	TRBD1	CASSSPSGTGDEQYF	TGTGCCAGCAGTTCCCCTTCCGGGACAGGGGACGAGCAGTACTTC
few	TRBV20-1	TRBJ2-5	14	.	CSASYSAYQETQYF	TGCAGTGCTAGTTATTCGGCGTACCAAGAGACCCAGTACTTC
few	TRBV10-3	TRBJ2-7	14	TRBD2	CAIRGAGGGYEQYF	TGTGCCATCAGAGGAGCGGGAGGGGGCTACGAGCAGTACTTC
.	TRBV20-1	TRBJ2-7	16	.	CSAWDGARGGFHEQYF	TGCAGTGCTTGGGACGGGGCGAGGGGGGGGTTCCACGAGCAGTACTTC
.	TRBV25-1	TRBJ2-2	16	TRBD2	CASSDIAGGPSGELFF	TGTGCCAGCAGTGATATAGCGGGAGGGCCGAGCGGGGAGCTGTTTTTT
many	TRBV28	TRBJ1-2	13	.	CASSLGRFYGYTF	TGTGCCAGCAGTTTGGGGCGGTTCTATGGCTACACCTTC
many	TRBV12-3/TRBV12-4	TRBJ1-2	14	.	CASSLVPDGYGYTF	TGTGCCAGCAGTTTAGTTCCAGATGGGTATGGCTACACCTTC
many	TRBV28	TRBJ2-3	15	TRBD2	CASSLRGRALDTQYF	TGTGCCAGCAGTTTACGCGGGAGGGCGTTAGATACGCAGTATTTT
.	TRBV20-1	TRBJ1-4	13	.	CSVQPDATEKLFF	TGCAGTGTTCAACCCGACGCCACTGAAAAACTGTTTTTT
few	TRBV20-1	TRBJ2-7	13	TRBD1	CSALDRGSYEQYF	TGCAGTGCATTGGACAGGGGTTCCTACGAGCAGTACTTC
few	TRBV5-1	TRBJ2-1	15	TRBD2	CASSSASGSPGEQFF	TGCGCCAGCAGCTCAGCTAGCGGGAGCCCCGGGGAGCAGTTCTTC
.	TRBV3-1	TRBJ1-1	14	.	CASTDGRLNTEAFF	TGTGCCAGCACCGACGGACGGCTGAACACTGAAGCTTTCTTT
few	TRBV29-1	TRBJ2-4	17	.	CSVGAWGEALAPGIQYF	TGCAGCGTTGGGGCCTGGGGGGAGGCTCTTGCCCCTGGCATTCAGTACTTC
few	TRBV7-2	TRBJ2-1	15	TRBD2	CASSSTGGGYNEQFF	TGTGCCAGCAGCTCCACCGGGGGGGGCTACAATGAGCAGTTCTTC
.	TRBV5-1	TRBJ1-5	14	.	CASSPGWGDQPQHF	TGCGCCAGCAGCCCGGGCTGGGGGGATCAGCCCCAGCATTTT
few	TRBV20-1	TRBJ2-3	13	.	CSASPRAVDTQYF	TGCAGTGCTAGCCCGAGGGCCGTGGATACGCAGTATTTT
.	TRBV20-1	TRBJ1-3	15	.	CSARVSTGSGNTIYF	TGCAGTGCTAGAGTATCGACGGGCTCTGGAAACACCATATATTTT
few	TRBV7-2	TRBJ1-1	14	.	CASSPRRSSAEAFF	TGTGCCAGCAGCCCTAGGAGGAGTTCCGCTGAAGCTTTCTTT
few	TRBV5-1	TRBJ2-3	16	TRBD2	CASSLGRTSGADTQYF	TGCGCCAGCAGCTTAGGTAGAACTAGCGGGGCAGATACGCAGTATTTT